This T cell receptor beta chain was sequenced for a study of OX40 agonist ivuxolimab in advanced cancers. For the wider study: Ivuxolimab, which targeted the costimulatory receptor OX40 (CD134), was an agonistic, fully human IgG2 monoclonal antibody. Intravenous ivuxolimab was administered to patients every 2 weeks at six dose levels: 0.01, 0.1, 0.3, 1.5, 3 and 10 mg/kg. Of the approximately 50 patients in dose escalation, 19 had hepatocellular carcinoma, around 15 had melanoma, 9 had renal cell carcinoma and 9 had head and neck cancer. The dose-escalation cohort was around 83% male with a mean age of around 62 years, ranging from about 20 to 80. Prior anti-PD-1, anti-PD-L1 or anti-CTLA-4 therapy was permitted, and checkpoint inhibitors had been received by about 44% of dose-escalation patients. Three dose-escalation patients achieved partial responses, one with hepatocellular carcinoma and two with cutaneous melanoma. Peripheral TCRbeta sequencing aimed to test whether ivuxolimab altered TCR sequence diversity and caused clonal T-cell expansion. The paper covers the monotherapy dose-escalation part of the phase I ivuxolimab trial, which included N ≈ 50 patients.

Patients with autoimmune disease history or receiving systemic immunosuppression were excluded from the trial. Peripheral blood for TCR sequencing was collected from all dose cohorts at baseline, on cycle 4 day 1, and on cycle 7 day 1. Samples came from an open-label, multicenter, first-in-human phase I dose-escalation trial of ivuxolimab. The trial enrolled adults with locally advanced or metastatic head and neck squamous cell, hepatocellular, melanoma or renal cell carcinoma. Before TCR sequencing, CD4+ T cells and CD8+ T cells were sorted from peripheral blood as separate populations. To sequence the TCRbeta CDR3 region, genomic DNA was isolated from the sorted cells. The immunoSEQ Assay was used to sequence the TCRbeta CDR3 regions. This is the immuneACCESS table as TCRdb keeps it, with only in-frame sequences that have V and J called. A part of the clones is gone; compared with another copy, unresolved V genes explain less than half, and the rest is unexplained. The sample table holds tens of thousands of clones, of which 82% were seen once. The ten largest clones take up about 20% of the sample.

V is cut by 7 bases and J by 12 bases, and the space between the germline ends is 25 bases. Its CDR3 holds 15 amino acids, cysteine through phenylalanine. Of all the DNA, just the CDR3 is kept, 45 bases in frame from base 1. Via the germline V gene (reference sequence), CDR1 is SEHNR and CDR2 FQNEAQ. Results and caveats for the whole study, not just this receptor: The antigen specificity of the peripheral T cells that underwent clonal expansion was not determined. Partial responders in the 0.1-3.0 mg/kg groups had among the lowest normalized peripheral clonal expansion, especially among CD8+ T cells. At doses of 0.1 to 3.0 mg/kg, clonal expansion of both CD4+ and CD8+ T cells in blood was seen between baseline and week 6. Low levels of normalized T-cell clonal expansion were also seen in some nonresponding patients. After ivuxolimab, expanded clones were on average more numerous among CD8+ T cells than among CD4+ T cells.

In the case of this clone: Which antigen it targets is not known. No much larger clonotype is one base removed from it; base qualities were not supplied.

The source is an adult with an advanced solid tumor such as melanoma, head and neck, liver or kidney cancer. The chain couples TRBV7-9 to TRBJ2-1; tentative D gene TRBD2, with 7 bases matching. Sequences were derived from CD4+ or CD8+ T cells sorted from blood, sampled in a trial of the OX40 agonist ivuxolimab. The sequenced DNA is TGTGCCAGCACCCCTGGCACAGGGTCGACGGGAGGGCAGTTCTTC. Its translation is CASTPGTGSTGGQFF.